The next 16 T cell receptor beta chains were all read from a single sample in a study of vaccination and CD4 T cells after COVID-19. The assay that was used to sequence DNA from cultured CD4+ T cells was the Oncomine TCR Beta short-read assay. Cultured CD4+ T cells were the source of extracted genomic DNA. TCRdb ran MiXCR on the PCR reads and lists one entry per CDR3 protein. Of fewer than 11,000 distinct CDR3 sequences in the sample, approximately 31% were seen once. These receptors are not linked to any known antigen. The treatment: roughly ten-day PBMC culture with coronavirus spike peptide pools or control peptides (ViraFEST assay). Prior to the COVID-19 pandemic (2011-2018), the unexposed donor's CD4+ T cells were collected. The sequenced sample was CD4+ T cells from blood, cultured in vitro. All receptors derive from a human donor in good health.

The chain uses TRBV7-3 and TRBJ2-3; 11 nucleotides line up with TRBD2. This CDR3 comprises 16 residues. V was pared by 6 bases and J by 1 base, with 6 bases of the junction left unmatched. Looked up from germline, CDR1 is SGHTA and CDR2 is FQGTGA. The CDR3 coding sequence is TGTGCCAGCAGTACGGGGGGACTAGCGGGCACAGATACGCAGTATTTT. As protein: CASSTGGLAGTDTQYF.

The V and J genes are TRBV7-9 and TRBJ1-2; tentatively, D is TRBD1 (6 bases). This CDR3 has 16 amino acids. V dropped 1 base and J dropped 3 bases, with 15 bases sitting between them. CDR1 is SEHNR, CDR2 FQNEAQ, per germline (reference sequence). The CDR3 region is CASSLVVTGSDYGYTF. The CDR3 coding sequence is TGTGCCAGCAGCTTAGTAGTTACAGGGAGCGACTATGGCTACACCTTC.

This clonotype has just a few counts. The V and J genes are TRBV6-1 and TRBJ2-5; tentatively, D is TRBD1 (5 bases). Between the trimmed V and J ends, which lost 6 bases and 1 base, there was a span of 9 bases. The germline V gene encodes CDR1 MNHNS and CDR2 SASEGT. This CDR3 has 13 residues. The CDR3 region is CASSFTGQETQYF. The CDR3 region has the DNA TGTGCCAGCAGCTTCACAGGCCAAGAGACCCAGTACTTC.

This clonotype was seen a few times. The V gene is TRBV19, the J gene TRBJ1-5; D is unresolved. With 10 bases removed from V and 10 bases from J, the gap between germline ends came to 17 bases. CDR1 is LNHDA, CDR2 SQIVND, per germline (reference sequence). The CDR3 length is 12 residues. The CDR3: CATSSGGRPQHF. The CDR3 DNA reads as TGTGCCACCTCTTCCGGTGGGAGACCCCAGCATTTT.

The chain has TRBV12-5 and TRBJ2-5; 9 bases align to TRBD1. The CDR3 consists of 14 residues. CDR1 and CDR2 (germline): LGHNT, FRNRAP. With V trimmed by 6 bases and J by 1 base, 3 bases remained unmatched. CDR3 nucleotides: TGTGCTAGTGGGACAGGGGGAGTCCAAGAGACCCAGTACTTC. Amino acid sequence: CASGTGGVQETQYF.

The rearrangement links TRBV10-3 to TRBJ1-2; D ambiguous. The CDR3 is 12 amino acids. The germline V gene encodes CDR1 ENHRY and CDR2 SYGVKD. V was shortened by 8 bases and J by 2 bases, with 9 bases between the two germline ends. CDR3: CAIDGQNYGYTF. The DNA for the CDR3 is TGTGCCATCGATGGGCAGAACTATGGCTACACCTTC.

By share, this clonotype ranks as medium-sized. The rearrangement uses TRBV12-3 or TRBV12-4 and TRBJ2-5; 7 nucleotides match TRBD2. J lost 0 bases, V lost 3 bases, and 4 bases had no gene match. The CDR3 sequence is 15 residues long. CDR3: CASSFWGGDQETQYF. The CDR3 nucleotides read TGTGCCAGCAGTTTCTGGGGGGGAGACCAAGAGACCCAGTACTTC.

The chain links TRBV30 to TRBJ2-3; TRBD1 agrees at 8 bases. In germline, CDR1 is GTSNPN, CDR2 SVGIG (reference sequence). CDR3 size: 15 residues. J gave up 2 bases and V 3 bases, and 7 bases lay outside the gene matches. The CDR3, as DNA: TGTGCCTGGAGGGCGGGACAGGAGATCACAGATACGCAGTATTTT. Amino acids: CAWRAGQEITDTQYF. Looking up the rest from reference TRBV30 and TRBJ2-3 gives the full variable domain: SQTIHQWPATLVQPVGSPLSLECTVEGTSNPNLYWYRQAAGRGLQLLFYSVGIGQISSEVPQNLSASRPQDRQFILSSKKLLLSDSGFYLCAWRAGQEITDTQYFGPGTRLTVL.

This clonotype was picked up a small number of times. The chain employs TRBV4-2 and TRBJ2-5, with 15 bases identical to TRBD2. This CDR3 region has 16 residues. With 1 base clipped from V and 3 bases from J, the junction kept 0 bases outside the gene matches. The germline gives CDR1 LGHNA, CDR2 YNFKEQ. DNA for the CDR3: TGTGCCAGCAGCCAAGGGACTAGCGGGAGGGAAGAGACCCAGTACTTC. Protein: CASSQGTSGREETQYF.

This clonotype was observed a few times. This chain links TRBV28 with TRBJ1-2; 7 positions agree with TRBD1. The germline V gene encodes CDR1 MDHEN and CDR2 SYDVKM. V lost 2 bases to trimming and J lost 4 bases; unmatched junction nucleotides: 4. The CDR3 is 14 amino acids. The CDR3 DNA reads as TGTGCCAGCAGTTTACCCGGGACAGCCTATGGCTACACCTTC. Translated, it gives CASSLPGTAYGYTF.

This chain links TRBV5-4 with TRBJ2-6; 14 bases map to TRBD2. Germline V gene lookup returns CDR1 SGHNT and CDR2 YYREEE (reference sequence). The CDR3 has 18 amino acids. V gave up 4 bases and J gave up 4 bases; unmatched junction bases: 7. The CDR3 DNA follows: TGTGCCAGCAGCCAGGGACTAGCGGGAGCGGAAGGGGCCAACGTCCTGACTTTC. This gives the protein CASSQGLAGAEGANVLTF. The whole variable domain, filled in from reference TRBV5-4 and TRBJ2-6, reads ETGVTQSPTHLIKTRGQQVTLRCSSQSGHNTVSWYQQALGQGPQFIFQYYREEENGRGNFPPRFSGLQFPNYSSELNVNALELDDSALYLCASSQGLAGAEGANVLTFGAGSRLTVL.

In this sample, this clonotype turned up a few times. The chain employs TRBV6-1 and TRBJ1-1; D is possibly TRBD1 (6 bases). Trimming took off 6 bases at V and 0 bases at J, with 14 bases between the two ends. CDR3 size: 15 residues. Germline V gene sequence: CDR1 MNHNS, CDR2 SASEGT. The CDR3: CASSLGGGVNTEAFF. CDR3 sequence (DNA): TGTGCCAGCAGCCTAGGAGGGGGAGTGAACACTGAAGCTTTCTTT.

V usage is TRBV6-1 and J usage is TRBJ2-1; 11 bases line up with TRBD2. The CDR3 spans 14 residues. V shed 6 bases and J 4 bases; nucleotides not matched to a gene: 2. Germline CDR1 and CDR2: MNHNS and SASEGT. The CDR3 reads CASRLAGEYNEQFF. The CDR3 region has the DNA TGTGCCAGCAGACTAGCGGGAGAATACAATGAGCAGTTCTTC.

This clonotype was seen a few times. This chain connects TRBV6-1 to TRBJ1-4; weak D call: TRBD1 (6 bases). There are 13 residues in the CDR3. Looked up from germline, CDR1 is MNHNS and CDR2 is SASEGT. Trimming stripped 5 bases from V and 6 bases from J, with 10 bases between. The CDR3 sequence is CASSNRVDEKLFF. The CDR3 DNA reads TGTGCCAGCAGTAACAGGGTTGATGAAAAACTGTTTTTT.

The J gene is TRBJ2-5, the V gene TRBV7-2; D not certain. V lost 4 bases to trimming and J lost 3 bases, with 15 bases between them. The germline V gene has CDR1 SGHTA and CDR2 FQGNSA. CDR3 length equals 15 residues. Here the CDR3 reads CASSSGPVREETQYF. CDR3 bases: TGTGCCAGCAGCTCCGGCCCCGTACGGGAAGAGACCCAGTACTTC. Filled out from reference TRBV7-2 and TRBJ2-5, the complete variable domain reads GAGVSQSPSNKVTEKGKDVELRCDPISGHTALYWYRQSLGQGLEFLIYFQGNSAPDKSGLPSDRFSAERTGGSVSTLTIQRTQQEDSAVYLCASSSGPVREETQYFGPGTRLLVL.

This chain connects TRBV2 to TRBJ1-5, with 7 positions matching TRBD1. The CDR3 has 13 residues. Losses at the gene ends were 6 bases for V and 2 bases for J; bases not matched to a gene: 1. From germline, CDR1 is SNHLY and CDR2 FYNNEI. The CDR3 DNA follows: TGTGCCAGCAGAGGACAGGGCAATCAGCCCCAGCATTTT. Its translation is CASRGQGNQPQHF.